Sequencing of this TCR beta chain was carried out in a study of blood T cell repertoires in COVID-19. Authors' data handling: Amplification of reference gene primers was used by the study to estimate nucleated cell counts. The method was immunoSEQ multiplex PCR; TCRdb's version includes in-frame clones alone and lacks a portion of them. V and J calls and clone size are given by that table; D and trimming were obtained from the DNA. Of 53,000 or so clones listed, approximately 90% are singletons. The source material was peripheral blood. The clonotype comes from a man aged 35 to 55 with acute or convalescent COVID-19.

CDR3 coding DNA: TGTGCCAGCGGGGACAGGAACTATGGCTACACCTTC. Translation: CASGDRNYGYTF. The chain combines TRBV12-3 or TRBV12-4 with TRBJ1-2; 8 positions match TRBD1. The CDR3 is 12 amino acids. The V gene end was trimmed by 8 bases and the J gene end by 2 bases; junction bases not matched to a gene: 1.